Below, 29 T cell receptor beta chains from the same sample are listed, as sequenced in a study of blood T cells in healthy people across ages. A second PCR, run for roughly 7 to 11 cycles, used a sample-barcoded 5' primer plus a J-beta primer mix. TCRdb redid the calling of the 5' RACE reads with MiXCR, one entry per CDR3 protein. The sample lists roughly 1.5 million distinct CDR3 sequences, 35% to 45% seen once, with about 4% in the top ten. Sample: blood. These receptors were taken from a young woman in good health.

The V gene is TRBV7-2, the J gene TRBJ1-2; D gene ambiguous. The V gene's germline CDR1 is SGHTA and CDR2 FQGNSA. This CDR3 region has 15 residues. Trimming shortened V by 0 bases and J by 4 bases, and 12 bases separated the two germline ends. The CDR3 region has the DNA TGTGCCAGCAGCTTAGCGCCCGAGATGCTCTATGGCTACACCTTC. Translating it yields CASSLAPEMLYGYTF.

V and J are TRBV5-1 and TRBJ2-5; perhaps D is TRBD1 or TRBD2 (5 bases each). The CDR3 has 15 amino acids. V was pared by 3 bases and J by 11 bases, with 23 bases between. CDR1 and CDR2 (germline): SGHRS, YFSETQ. The CDR3 DNA reads as TGCGCCAGCAGCTACGGGACGGAGGCCCACAATGAGCAGTACTTC. This gives the protein CASSYGTEAHNEQYF.

On this clonotype: A junction boundary mismatches the germline segment, possibly from a read error. The chain is built from TRBV3-1 and TRBJ2-3, with 9 bases aligning to TRBD2. Germline V CDR1 and CDR2: LGHDT, YNNKEL (reference sequence). This CDR3 contains 16 residues. The CDR3 coding sequence is TGTGTCAGCAGCCAAGATGCTAGCGGGACTTCAGATACGCAGTATTTT. Translating gives CVSSQDASGTSDTQYF.

CDR3 protein: CSVTPTSPTYEQYF. The CDR3 DNA reads as TGCAGCGTCACACCGACTAGCCCGACCTACGAGCAGTACTTC. The chain employs TRBV29-1 and TRBJ2-7, with 7 bases lining up with TRBD2. The CDR3 is made up of 14 amino acids. Germline CDR1 SQVTM, CDR2 ANQGSEA. The V and J ends lost 6 bases and 2 bases, in that order; junction bases with no gene match: 10.

At least ten counts were recorded for this clonotype. The chain joins TRBV25-1 to TRBJ2-6; possible D gene TRBD1, 6 bases. Trimming cost V 4 bases and J 2 bases, with 9 bases left between them. The CDR3 extends over 15 amino acids. Germline loops: CDR1 MGHDK, CDR2 SYGVNS. For the CDR3, the DNA is TGTGCCAGCAGTGTACAGGGCCCTGGGGCCAACGTCCTGACTTTC. It yields the protein CASSVQGPGANVLTF.

The chain is built from TRBV6-5 and TRBJ1-4; D gene unclear. Trimming removed 2 bases at V and 8 bases at J, with 15 bases between. The CDR3 is 15 amino acids. Germline CDR1 MNHEY, CDR2 SVGAGI. The CDR3 reads CASSYGRSSPEKLFF. The CDR3 coding sequence is TGTGCCAGCAGTTACGGACGTTCCTCTCCCGAAAAACTGTTTTTT.

The chain is built from TRBV30 and TRBJ1-2; TRBD1 might be the D (6 bases). V was clipped by 8 bases and J by 7 bases, with 14 bases between them. The CDR3 runs 11 residues. Per the germline V gene, CDR1 is GTSNPN and CDR2 is SVGIG (reference sequence). The CDR3 DNA is TGTGCCGGGAACAGGGTGACTGGCTACACCTTC. Protein: CAGNRVTGYTF.

The rearrangement uses TRBV7-9 and TRBJ2-5; 7 nucleotides agree with TRBD2. Matching the DNA end better, TRBJ2-7 makes the J call doubtful. This CDR3 contains 14 residues. The germline V gene has CDR1 SEHNR and CDR2 FQNEAQ (reference sequence). The CDR3 spells CASSFTGGFYEQYF. DNA of the CDR3: TGTGCCAGCAGCTTCACCGGGGGGTTCTACGAGCAGTACTTC.

The rearrangement uses TRBV4-1 and TRBJ1-1; D possibly corresponds to TRBD1 (6 bases). The CDR3 extends over 16 amino acids. Per germline, CDR1 MGHRA and CDR2 YSYEKL. Trimming left V 3 bases short and J 1 base short, with 15 bases between. The CDR3 reads CASSHIPGHSNTEAFF. The CDR3, as DNA: TGCGCCAGCAGCCATATTCCGGGACACTCGAACACTGAAGCTTTCTTT.

In regard to this clonotype: A much larger clone is a single base away; this may be a read error. The genes are TRBV25-1 and TRBJ2-4; TRBD2 might be the D (7 bases). Germline V gene lookup returns CDR1 MGHDK and CDR2 SYGVNS. There are 19 residues in the CDR3. V lost 2 bases to trimming and J lost 0 bases, with 20 bases between them. CDR3 sequence: CASSEDGGPGGIAKNIQYF. The DNA of the CDR3 is TGTGCCAGCAGTGAAGACGGGGGGCCAGGCGGAATAGCCAAAAACATTCAGTACTTC. The complete variable domain, with remaining parts taken from reference TRBV25-1 and TRBJ2-4, reads EADIYQTPRYLVIGTGKKITLECSQTMGHDKMYWYQQDPGMELHLIHYSYGVNSTEKGDLSSESTVSRIRTEHFPLTLESARPSHTSQYLCASSEDGGPGGIAKNIQYFGAGTRLSVL.

A remark on this clonotype: Sequence at one end of the junction differs from germline and may be a read error. CDR3: CAGSVYSEQFF. The CDR3 bases are TGTGCCGGGAGTGTATATAGTGAGCAGTTCTTC. The chain uses TRBV30 and TRBJ2-1; weak D call: TRBD2 (5 bases). CDR3 length equals 11 residues. Germline CDR1 reads GTSNPN; CDR2 reads SVGIG (reference sequence).

The chain couples TRBV30 to TRBJ2-3; 9 bases align to TRBD2. Trimming cost V 1 base and J 4 bases; bases outside gene matches: 15. The germline V gene encodes CDR1 GTSNPN and CDR2 SVGIG (reference sequence). This CDR3 region has 18 residues. The CDR3 coding sequence is TGTGCCTGGAGTGCTACGCGGGCGCTAGCGGGATTCTCAGATACGCAGTATTTT. Translated: CAWSATRALAGFSDTQYF. Using reference TRBV30 and TRBJ2-3 for the parts outside the CDR3, the full variable domain is SQTIHQWPATLVQPVGSPLSLECTVEGTSNPNLYWYRQAAGRGLQLLFYSVGIGQISSEVPQNLSASRPQDRQFILSSKKLLLSDSGFYLCAWSATRALAGFSDTQYFGPGTRLTVL.

The J gene is TRBJ1-1, the V gene TRBV29-1; D perhaps matches TRBD1 (6 bases). V was pared by 7 bases and J by 7 bases, with 19 bases between. The CDR3 contains 13 residues. Germline CDR1 SQVTM, CDR2 ANQGSEA. Here the CDR3 DNA reads TGCAGCGCCTCGAACAGGGCAAGGGGTGAAGCTTTCTTT. Amino acids: CSASNRARGEAFF.

There are a few counts of this clonotype. The chain uses TRBV20-1 and TRBJ1-6; TRBD1 aligns across 7 bases. This CDR3 is 14 amino acids long. The junction had 4 bases not matched to a gene; V was cut back by 1 base and J by 7 bases. The germline gives CDR1 DFQATT, CDR2 SNEGSKA (reference sequence). CDR3 region: CSARADRWNSPLHF. The CDR3 nucleotides are TGCAGTGCTAGAGCGGACAGGTGGAATTCACCCCTCCACTTT.

The V call is TRBV6-2 or TRBV6-3, the J call TRBJ2-1, with 10 bases that match TRBD2. The CDR3 totals 15 residues. Germline V gives CDR1 MNHEY, CDR2 SVGEGT. Trimming removed 7 bases from V and 7 bases from J; junction bases left unmatched: 10. CDR3 protein: CASTYPAGGLNEQFF. DNA for the CDR3: TGTGCCAGCACCTACCCAGCGGGAGGGCTGAATGAGCAGTTCTTC.

CDR3 in amino acids: CASSLVGGRTGELFF. DNA for the CDR3: TGTGCCAGCAGCTTAGTTGGGGGGCGTACCGGGGAGCTGTTTTTT. V usage is TRBV11-2 and J usage is TRBJ2-2; D possibly matches TRBD1 or TRBD2 (6 bases each). V gave up 1 base and J gave up 5 bases, with 11 bases separating them. The CDR3 consists of 15 residues. The germline CDR1 and CDR2 sequences are SGHAT and FQNNGV.

There are a few counts of this clonotype. The chain is built from TRBV7-9 and TRBJ2-7, with 8 nucleotides matching TRBD2. Germline V lookup: CDR1 SEHNR, CDR2 FQNEAQ (reference sequence). The CDR3 has 16 amino acids. V lost 5 bases, J lost 0 bases, and 9 bases stayed unmatched. CDR3 in amino acids: CASSSTLAAISYEQYF. CDR3 in DNA: TGTGCCAGCAGCAGTACACTAGCGGCCATCTCCTACGAGCAGTACTTC.

This clonotype was observed a few times. V gene TRBV5-1 combines with J gene TRBJ1-4; TRBD1 matches 7 bases. J lost 3 bases, V lost 3 bases, and 5 bases had no gene match. Germline values: CDR1 SGHRS, CDR2 YFSETQ. The CDR3 contains 15 residues. The CDR3 loop is CASSSTGAPNEKLFF. The DNA of the CDR3 is TGCGCCAGCAGCTCAACAGGGGCCCCTAATGAAAAACTGTTTTTT.

Here the CDR3 DNA reads TGTGCCAGCAGCTTAGCGTTCGACAGGATTAGGAAAACTGAAGCTTTCTTT. It specifies CASSLAFDRIRKTEAFF. This chain connects TRBV7-2 to TRBJ1-1; possible D gene TRBD1, 6 bases. The V gene's germline CDR1 is SGHTA and CDR2 FQGNSA. The V end lost 0 bases, the J end lost 5 bases, and 19 bases lay between the germline ends. This CDR3 has 17 amino acids. Full variable domain (outside the CDR3, taken from reference TRBV7-2 and TRBJ1-1): GAGVSQSPSNKVTEKGKDVELRCDPISGHTALYWYRQSLGQGLEFLIYFQGNSAPDKSGLPSDRFSAERTGGSVSTLTIQRTQQEDSAVYLCASSLAFDRIRKTEAFFGQGTRLTVV.

J is TRBJ2-3 and V is TRBV29-1; D gene uncertain. The CDR3 consists of 15 residues. The V gene's germline CDR1 is SQVTM and CDR2 ANQGSEA. Trimming took 4 bases from V and 0 from J, leaving 14 bases between them. The CDR3, as DNA: TGCAGCGTTGGCGGCACTACCACTAGCACAGATACGCAGTATTTT. This encodes CSVGGTTTSTDTQYF.

The chain employs TRBV12-3 or TRBV12-4 and TRBJ2-1, with 9 bases that match TRBD2. This CDR3 is built from 15 residues. Germline trimming cut 7 bases from V and 8 bases from J; bases unmatched to any gene: 12. DNA for the CDR3: TGTGCCAGCACCCGCTTTAGCGGGAGTATCTATGAGCAGTTCTTC. This encodes CASTRFSGSIYEQFF.

The rearrangement joins TRBV12-3 or TRBV12-4 to TRBJ1-1; D is unclear. V lost 5 bases to trimming and J lost 0 bases, with 10 bases between them. CDR3 length equals 14 residues. The CDR3 protein is CASSEFPLNTEAFF. CDR3 DNA: TGTGCCAGCAGTGAATTTCCCCTGAACACTGAAGCTTTCTTT.

V is TRBV4-3 and J is TRBJ2-7; D unclear. The J call could be wrong; TRBJ2-4 is a better fit for the DNA end. Germline V gene sequence: CDR1 LGHNA, CDR2 YSLEER. The CDR3 runs 15 residues. CDR3 in amino acids: CASSQDVPGQNIQYF. CDR3 nucleotides: TGCGCCAGCAGCCAAGATGTTCCAGGTCAAAACATTCAGTACTTC.

The sample holds a few counts of this clonotype. The CDR3 loop reads CASSRQGQTPYGYTF. The CDR3 DNA reads TGTGCCAGCAGTCGCCAGGGACAGACCCCCTATGGCTACACCTTC. The chain uses TRBV12-3 or TRBV12-4 and TRBJ1-2, with 7 bases that match TRBD1. The length of the CDR3 is 15 residues. The V gene end was trimmed by 5 bases and the J gene end by 4 bases; junction bases not matched to a gene: 10.

V and J are TRBV29-1 and TRBJ2-3, with 7 nucleotides matching TRBD2. J was trimmed by 2 bases and V by 4 bases; bases with no gene match: 12. The germline gives CDR1 SQVTM, CDR2 ANQGSEA. CDR3 size: 16 residues. This CDR3 reads CSVVLVGLEPTDTQYF. The CDR3 coding sequence is TGCAGCGTTGTTCTGGTCGGACTAGAACCCACAGATACGCAGTATTTT.

This clonotype occurred many times. This chain links TRBV29-1 with TRBJ2-1; D might be TRBD1 (5 bases). This CDR3 has 15 amino acids. Deletions cut 7 bases from V and 4 bases from J, with 20 bases between. Germline V lookup: CDR1 SQVTM, CDR2 ANQGSEA. The DNA of the CDR3 is TGCAGCGCCGAGTACTGGGGAAGGGGTTACAATGAGCAGTTCTTC. The encoded protein is CSAEYWGRGYNEQFF.

The chain combines TRBV29-1 with TRBJ1-2; D may be TRBD1 (5 bases). V gave up 6 bases and J gave up 4 bases, with 15 bases separating them. The CDR3 is 13 amino acids. Germline V lookup: CDR1 SQVTM, CDR2 ANQGSEA. CDR3 protein: CSVWEPGAYGYTF. The CDR3 DNA sequence: TGCAGCGTGTGGGAGCCCGGGGCCTATGGCTACACCTTC.

V usage is TRBV11-2 and J usage is TRBJ2-1; D is possibly TRBD1 (6 bases). Per the germline V gene, CDR1 is SGHAT and CDR2 is FQNNGV. Deletions cut 6 bases from V and 7 bases from J, with 13 bases between. The CDR3 has 13 amino acids. This CDR3 is CASRGHRVNEQFF. DNA for the CDR3: TGTGCCAGCAGAGGACACAGGGTTAATGAGCAGTTCTTC.

The table lists this clonotype with a few counts. The chain employs TRBV4-1 and TRBJ2-2; perhaps TRBD1 as D (5 bases). The CDR3 consists of 16 residues. V lost 1 base and J 8 bases, leaving 17 bases between the germline ends. Per germline, CDR1 MGHRA and CDR2 YSYEKL. The CDR3 spells CASSQGRLGRAGELFF. CDR3 DNA sequence: TGCGCCAGCAGCCAAGGTCGCTTGGGGCGCGCAGGGGAGCTGTTTTTT.